A selection of T cell receptor beta chains follows, all from one sample in a study of shared clonotypes between healthy human individuals. The data were produced by immunoSEQ multiplex PCR, yet TCRdb's version contains in-frame clones alone and is incomplete. The sample shows about 1.1 million clones, 77% of them seen only once. Sequencing input: memory CD4+ T cells from PBMCs. These receptors originate from a man aged 18-30 years in good health. Some clones in this sample may be carry-over from other donors' samples. The CDR3 runs from the conserved cysteine through the conserved F or W. The order of the fields is clone size, CDR3 length, J gene, D gene, V gene, CDR3 DNA, CDR3 protein. D genes are given only for firm matches. Part of the rows lack a size; the others show once, few, many or a class for expanded clones.

.,12,TRBJ2-1,.,TRBV11-2,TGTGCCAGCAGCTTATCCGCCAATGAGCAGTTCTTC,CASSLSANEQFF
.,13,TRBJ1-1,.,TRBV6-1,TGTGCCAGCAGCCCCAACTGGGGCCTTGAAGCTTTCTTT,CASSPNWGLEAFF
.,13,TRBJ1-4,.,TRBV25-1,TGTGCCAGCAGTGATCTTATAGCAGAAAAACTGTTTTTT,CASSDLIAEKLFF
.,15,TRBJ1-5,.,TRBV4-1,TGCGCCAGCAGCCAAGCGGGTGGCGGTAATCAGCCCCAGCATTTT,CASSQAGGGNQPQHF
.,15,TRBJ2-6,TRBD2,TRBV9,TGTGCCAGCAGCCCTCGGGGGGCTGGGGCCAACGTCCTGACTTTC,CASSPRGAGANVLTF
.,17,TRBJ2-3,TRBD2,TRBV11-2,TGTGCCAGCAGCTTGTCAGAGGCGGGAGCCCCCCCAGATACGCAGTATTTT,CASSLSEAGAPPDTQYF
.,15,TRBJ1-1,TRBD1,TRBV5-6,TGTGCCAGCAGCTTGGTGGCTGGACAGGGAGGTGAAGCTTTCTTT,CASSLVAGQGGEAFF
.,14,TRBJ2-7,.,TRBV19,TGTGCCAGTAGTGCAATCGGACCGATCTACGAGCAGTACTTC,CASSAIGPIYEQYF
once,14,TRBJ2-4,.,TRBV6-1,TGTGCCAGCAGTGATAGCGGTCTGGCGTCCATTCAGTACTTC,CASSDSGLASIQYF
.,15,TRBJ2-1,.,TRBV5-8,TGTGCCAGCAGCTGGACCAACAGGGCTTACAATGAGCAGTTCTTC,CASSWTNRAYNEQFF